The rows below give T cell receptor beta chains drawn from one sample of a study of CD8 T cells in Susac syndrome. TCRdb recomputed calls from the immunoSEQ multiplex PCR reads with MiXCR, one row per CDR3 protein. In the table there are under 200,000 distinct CDR3 sequences, 95% to 96% of which are singletons. The sequenced sample consisted of CD4+ T cells from PBMCs. The receptors shown here come from a human donor with Susac syndrome. Each CDR3 is given with its conserved first and last residue. A D gene is named only where the DNA matches it firmly. Clone size is given for some rows only: seen once, a few or many times, or a class if the clone is expanded.

size: .
V: TRBV12-3/TRBV12-4
J: TRBJ2-7
D: TRBD2
DNA: TGTGCCAGCAGTTTAATAGCGGGGTCGGAGCAGTACTTC
CDR3: CASSLIAGSEQYF

size: .
V: TRBV7-2
J: TRBJ2-5
D: .
DNA: TGTGCCAGCAGCTTATACGGGGAAGAGACCCAGTACTTC
CDR3: CASSLYGEETQYF

size: .
V: TRBV20-1
J: TRBJ2-7
D: .
DNA: TGCAGTGCCCGACGGGTCTCCCTCTACGAGCAGTACTTC
CDR3: CSARRVSLYEQYF

size: .
V: TRBV5-6
J: TRBJ2-2
D: TRBD2
DNA: TGTGCCAGCAGCTGGGGAGCGGGAGCGAACACCGGGGAGCTGTTTTTT
CDR3: CASSWGAGANTGELFF

size: .
V: TRBV3-1
J: TRBJ2-1
D: .
DNA: TGTGCCAGCAGCCCATCGTCGGAGGGCCATTTAGGGTTCTTC
CDR3: CASSPSSEGHLGFF

size: .
V: TRBV19
J: TRBJ2-2
D: TRBD1
DNA: TGTGCCAGTAGTCCACCGGACAGGGGGCTAGGGAACACCGGGGAGCTGTTTTTT
CDR3: CASSPPDRGLGNTGELFF

size: .
V: TRBV5-4
J: TRBJ2-2
D: .
DNA: TGTGCCAGCAGCTCCCACCAAACAGGGAACCGGGAGCTGTTTTTT
CDR3: CASSSHQTGNRELFF

size: .
V: TRBV4-3
J: TRBJ1-4
D: .
DNA: TGCGCCAGCAGCCAAGACTCACCGACTTACAGCGCTAATGAAAAACTGTTTTTT
CDR3: CASSQDSPTYSANEKLFF

size: .
V: TRBV15
J: TRBJ2-3
D: .
DNA: TGTGCCACCAGCGCCGTGGAGGCGGGGTATTTT
CDR3: CATSAVEAGYF

size: .
V: TRBV12-3/TRBV12-4
J: TRBJ2-5
D: .
DNA: TGTGCCAGCTCCCCCGGTCTGGGACAAGAGACCCAGTACTTC
CDR3: CASSPGLGQETQYF

size: .
V: TRBV21-1
J: TRBJ2-1
D: .
DNA: TGTGCCAGCAGCTACAGGGTCGATGAGCAGTTCTTC
CDR3: CASSYRVDEQFF

size: .
V: TRBV29-1
J: TRBJ2-1
D: .
DNA: TGCAGCGTCGCCCGGATAGGGAACAATGAGCAGTTCTTC
CDR3: CSVARIGNNEQFF

size: .
V: TRBV11-2
J: TRBJ1-2
D: .
DNA: TGTGCCAGCAGCTTAGCCCCGGGGTCAGGCTACACCTTC
CDR3: CASSLAPGSGYTF

size: .
V: TRBV7-9
J: TRBJ1-5
D: .
DNA: TGTGCCAGCAGCTTATTTGGGGCCCCGGGTCAGCCCCAGCATTTT
CDR3: CASSLFGAPGQPQHF

size: .
V: TRBV18
J: TRBJ2-7
D: .
DNA: TGTGCCAGCTCCCACGGTTCGGGACCGGGGGCCTACGAGCAGTACTTC
CDR3: CASSHGSGPGAYEQYF

size: .
V: TRBV5-6
J: TRBJ2-7
D: .
DNA: TGTGCCAGCAGCTTGCCAGGGTCTGAAGAGCAGTACTTC
CDR3: CASSLPGSEEQYF

size: .
V: TRBV30
J: TRBJ1-1
D: .
DNA: TGTGCCTGGATGATGAGGACTGAAGCTTTCTTT
CDR3: CAWMMRTEAFF

size: .
V: TRBV20-1
J: TRBJ1-1
D: .
DNA: TGCAGTGCTAGAGATTTGCAGAAGAACACTGAAGCTTTCTTT
CDR3: CSARDLQKNTEAFF

size: once
V: TRBV18
J: TRBJ2-2
D: TRBD2
DNA: TGTGCCAGCTCACCCCGGACTAGCGCCGGGTCAGGGACCGGGGAGCTGTTTTTT
CDR3: CASSPRTSAGSGTGELFF

size: once
V: TRBV20-1
J: TRBJ1-2
D: .
DNA: TGCAGTGCTAGACGACCGTTGGAGGGGGTGGATGGCTACACCTTC
CDR3: CSARRPLEGVDGYTF

size: once
V: TRBV30
J: TRBJ1-4
D: .
DNA: TGTGCCTGGAGTGTACGGGGGCCGGGTGAAAAACTGTTTTTT
CDR3: CAWSVRGPGEKLFF

size: .
V: TRBV7-8
J: TRBJ1-1
D: .
DNA: TGTGCCAGCAGCTCCTACACAGGCAAAGCTTTCTTT
CDR3: CASSSYTGKAFF

size: .
V: TRBV5-1
J: TRBJ2-1
D: .
DNA: TGCGCCAGCAGCTTGGCTGGGGAAAGCTACAATGAGCAGTTCTTC
CDR3: CASSLAGESYNEQFF

size: .
V: TRBV18
J: TRBJ1-6
D: .
DNA: TGTGCCAGCTCACCAGGGACGGAGAATTCACCCCTCCACTTT
CDR3: CASSPGTENSPLHF

size: .
V: TRBV20-1
J: TRBJ1-2
D: .
DNA: TGCAGTGCCCCCCCAGGCTACACCTTC
CDR3: CSAPPGYTF

size: .
V: TRBV12-3/TRBV12-4
J: TRBJ1-1
D: .
DNA: TGTGCCAGCAGTCCGAGGGCTCTCGGGAACACTGAAGCTTTCTTT
CDR3: CASSPRALGNTEAFF

size: .
V: TRBV7-3
J: TRBJ2-2
D: .
DNA: TGTGCCAGCGGGGAAGGGCCAAACACCGGGGAGCTGTTTTTT
CDR3: CASGEGPNTGELFF

size: .
V: TRBV29-1
J: TRBJ2-1
D: .
DNA: TGCAGCGCCGCGTCTGGACCCCCGAGGGGTAATGAGCAGTTCTTC
CDR3: CSAASGPPRGNEQFF

size: .
V: TRBV30
J: TRBJ1-4
D: .
DNA: TGTGCCTGGAATCGGGGGGTTAATGAAAAACTGTTTTTT
CDR3: CAWNRGVNEKLFF

size: .
V: TRBV27
J: TRBJ2-3
D: TRBD2
DNA: TGTGCCAGCAGCTTAGCGGGACCAGATACGCAGTATTTT
CDR3: CASSLAGPDTQYF

size: .
V: TRBV28
J: TRBJ2-3
D: TRBD2
DNA: TGTGCCAGCAGTTCCCTTAGCGGGAGTGGTACGCAGTATTTT
CDR3: CASSSLSGSGTQYF

size: .
V: TRBV20-1
J: TRBJ2-7
D: .
DNA: TGCAGTGCCCGGCAGGGTTGGTCGAACGAGCAGTACTTC
CDR3: CSARQGWSNEQYF

size: once
V: TRBV6-2/TRBV6-3
J: TRBJ1-1
D: .
DNA: TGTGCCAGCAGTTACTTCGAGAACACTGAAGCTTTCTTT
CDR3: CASSYFENTEAFF

size: once
V: TRBV30
J: TRBJ2-7
D: .
DNA: TGTGCCTGGAGAGGGCGGGGACGTTCGTGGGAGCAGTACTTC
CDR3: CAWRGRGRSWEQYF

size: .
V: TRBV20-1
J: TRBJ1-1
D: TRBD1
DNA: TGCAGTGCCGAGACAGGGAGGGGCTCTGAAGCTTTCTTT
CDR3: CSAETGRGSEAFF

size: .
V: TRBV29-1
J: TRBJ1-1
D: .
DNA: TGCAGCGTTGAGTGGGGATTTAGGGCTAACACTGAAGCTTTCTTT
CDR3: CSVEWGFRANTEAFF

size: .
V: TRBV29-1
J: TRBJ2-5
D: .
DNA: TGCAGCGTTGGGGGAGGACCCAAAGAGACCCAGTACTTC
CDR3: CSVGGGPKETQYF

size: .
V: TRBV18
J: TRBJ1-5
D: .
DNA: TGTGCCAGCTCACCAAGACGGAATGATCAGCCCCAGCATTTT
CDR3: CASSPRRNDQPQHF

size: .
V: TRBV20-1
J: TRBJ1-5
D: .
DNA: TGCAGTGCTAGGGTCCAGGGCCCCAATCAGCCCCAGCATTTT
CDR3: CSARVQGPNQPQHF

size: .
V: TRBV5-6
J: TRBJ1-2
D: TRBD1
DNA: TGTGCCAGCAGCCAAATGGGACAGGAACGGTGGAACTATGGCTACACCTTC
CDR3: CASSQMGQERWNYGYTF

size: .
V: TRBV7-3
J: TRBJ1-2
D: .
DNA: TGTGCCAGCAGCTCAGCACAGGGCGGTGGCTACACCTTC
CDR3: CASSSAQGGGYTF

size: once
V: TRBV29-1
J: TRBJ1-2
D: .
DNA: TGCAGCGCCCAAGATAACCTTTATGGCTACACCTTC
CDR3: CSAQDNLYGYTF

size: .
V: TRBV11-3
J: TRBJ2-1
D: TRBD2
DNA: TGTGCCAGCAGCTACTCCTCGACTAGCGGTCACAATGAGCAGTTCTTC
CDR3: CASSYSSTSGHNEQFF

size: .
V: TRBV5-1
J: TRBJ2-5
D: TRBD2
DNA: TGCGCCAGCAGCTCTGCGGGGGGCCTACAAGAGACCCAGTACTTC
CDR3: CASSSAGGLQETQYF

size: .
V: TRBV7-9
J: TRBJ2-5
D: .
DNA: TGTGCCAGCAGCTTTTCCCAGTACCAAGAGACCCAGTACTTC
CDR3: CASSFSQYQETQYF

size: .
V: TRBV29-1
J: TRBJ1-2
D: .
DNA: TGCAGCGTTGAGATCACAGGCGGCTATGGCTACACCTTC
CDR3: CSVEITGGYGYTF

size: .
V: TRBV7-2
J: TRBJ2-2
D: .
DNA: TGTGCCAGCAGCTTAGAGTTCCGGGGAGGCACCGGGGAGCTGTTTTTT
CDR3: CASSLEFRGGTGELFF

size: .
V: TRBV30
J: TRBJ1-3
D: .
DNA: TGTGCCTGGTTCCGGAATCGGCTTGGAAACACCATATATTTT
CDR3: CAWFRNRLGNTIYF

size: .
V: TRBV4-3
J: TRBJ2-3
D: TRBD2
DNA: TGCGCCAGCAGCCAACGACTAGCGGGGGCTACAGATACGCAGTATTTT
CDR3: CASSQRLAGATDTQYF

size: .
V: TRBV19
J: TRBJ2-2
D: .
DNA: TGTGCCAGTAGTCGTGGGCCACCCGGGGAGCTGTTTTTT
CDR3: CASSRGPPGELFF

size: .
V: TRBV20-1
J: TRBJ2-5
D: TRBD2
DNA: TGCAGTGCTAGGGTAGCGGGGGGGCTGCAGGAGACCCAGTACTTC
CDR3: CSARVAGGLQETQYF

size: .
V: TRBV29-1
J: TRBJ2-5
D: TRBD1
DNA: TGCAGCGCTCGACAGGGGGGGCAAGAGACCCAGTACTTC
CDR3: CSARQGGQETQYF

size: .
V: TRBV7-3
J: TRBJ1-2
D: .
DNA: TGTGCCAGCAGCTTAAGTGGGGTGCACGGCTACACCTTC
CDR3: CASSLSGVHGYTF

size: .
V: TRBV9
J: TRBJ2-3
D: .
DNA: TGTGCCAGCAGCGTAATGGGCACCAGCACAGATACGCAGTATTTT
CDR3: CASSVMGTSTDTQYF